Included here is one T cell receptor (beta chain) sequence, with context. These data come from a study of prognosis after radiotherapy for stage I lung cancer. Among the patients, all were node-negative on CT and PET/CT, and none had received prior chemotherapy or radiotherapy or had other malignancies. Multiplex PCR in two rounds served to amplify TCR beta CDR3 from genomic DNA. The authors ran first-round PCR with primers specific to each TRBV and TRBJ gene. TCRdb analysed the multiplex PCR reads with MiXCR anew, one entry per CDR3 protein. This sample has fewer than 20,000 distinct CDR3 sequences, with roughly 47% found just once. The CDR3 consists of 14 residues. Unmatched junction bases numbered 0, after V lost 1 base and J lost 2 bases. Germline-derived CDR1 and CDR2 are SGHRS and YFSETQ.

The TCR comes from a donor aged 50 or older with non-small cell lung cancer. The input for sequencing was PBMCs, taken before or after stereotactic body radiation therapy (not recorded which). This chain links TRBV5-1 with TRBJ1-5, with 7 bases lining up with TRBD1. The CDR3 coding sequence is TGCGCCAGCAGCTTGACAGGGGGCAATCAGCCCCAGCATTTT. Translating it yields CASSLTGGNQPQHF.